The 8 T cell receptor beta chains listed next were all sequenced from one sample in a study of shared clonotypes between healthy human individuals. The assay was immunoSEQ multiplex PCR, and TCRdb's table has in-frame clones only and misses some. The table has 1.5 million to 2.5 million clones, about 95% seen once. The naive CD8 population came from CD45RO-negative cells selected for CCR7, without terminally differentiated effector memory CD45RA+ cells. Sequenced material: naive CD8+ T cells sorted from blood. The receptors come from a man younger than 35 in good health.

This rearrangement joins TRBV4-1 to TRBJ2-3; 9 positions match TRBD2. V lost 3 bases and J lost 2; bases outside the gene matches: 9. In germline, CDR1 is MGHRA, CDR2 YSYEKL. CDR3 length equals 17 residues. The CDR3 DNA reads TGCGCCAGCAGCCAGACTCTCGGACTAGCGAACACAGATACGCAGTATTTT. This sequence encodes CASSQTLGLANTDTQYF.

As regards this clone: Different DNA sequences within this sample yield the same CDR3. The CDR3 region is CASSVGDSYEQYF. CDR3 bases: TGTGCCAGCAGCGTAGGGGACTCTTACGAGCAGTACTTC. The chain joins TRBV9 to TRBJ2-7; possible D gene TRBD2, 6 bases. Germline loops: CDR1 SGDLS, CDR2 YYNGEE. V dropped 0 bases and J dropped 4 bases, with 8 bases sitting between them. This CDR3 is built from 13 residues.

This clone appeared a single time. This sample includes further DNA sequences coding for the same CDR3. The CDR3 DNA follows: TGTGCCAGCAGCCCCTCGGGGGCGACTAATGAAAAACTGTTTTTT. Encoded protein: CASSPSGATNEKLFF. The chain carries TRBV9 and TRBJ1-4; D perhaps matches TRBD1 (6 bases). V lost 4 bases to trimming and J lost 2 bases, with 12 bases between them. Germline loops: CDR1 SGDLS, CDR2 YYNGEE. CDR3 size: 15 residues. Based on the CDR3 plus reference TRBV9 and TRBJ1-4, the full variable domain is DSGVTQTPKHLITATGQRVTLRCSPRSGDLSVYWYQQSLDQGLQFLIQYYNGEERAKGNILERFSAQQFPDLHSELNLSSLELGDSALYFCASSPSGATNEKLFFGSGTQLSVL.

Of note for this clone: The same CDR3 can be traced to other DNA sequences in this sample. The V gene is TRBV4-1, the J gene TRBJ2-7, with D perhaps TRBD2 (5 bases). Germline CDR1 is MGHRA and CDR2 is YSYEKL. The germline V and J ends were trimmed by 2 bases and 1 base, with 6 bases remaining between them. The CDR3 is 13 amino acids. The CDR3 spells CASSQPGSYEQYF. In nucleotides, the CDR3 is TGCGCCAGCAGCCAACCGGGGTCCTACGAGCAGTACTTC.

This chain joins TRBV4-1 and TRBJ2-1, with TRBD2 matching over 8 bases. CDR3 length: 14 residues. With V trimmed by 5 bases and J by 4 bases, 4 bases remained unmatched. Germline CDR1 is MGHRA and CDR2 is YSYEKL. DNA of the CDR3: TGCGCCAGCAGCGCGGGACTAGGGTACAATGAGCAGTTCTTC. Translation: CASSAGLGYNEQFF.

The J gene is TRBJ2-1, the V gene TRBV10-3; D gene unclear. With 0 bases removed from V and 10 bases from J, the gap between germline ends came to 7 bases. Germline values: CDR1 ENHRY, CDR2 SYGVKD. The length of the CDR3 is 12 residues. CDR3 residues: CAISESSREQFF. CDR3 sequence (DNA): TGTGCCATCAGTGAGTCCTCTAGGGAGCAGTTCTTC.

DNA of the CDR3: TGTGCCAGCAGCGGTCCCGTGGGGGGGTTGGACACTGAAGCTTTCTTT. It yields the protein CASSGPVGGLDTEAFF. V usage is TRBV9 and J usage is TRBJ1-1; D possibly corresponds to TRBD1 (5 bases). V was cut by 3 bases and J by 3 bases, with 18 bases left in between. The CDR3 loop spans 16 amino acids. CDR1 SGDLS and CDR2 YYNGEE come from the germline V gene. The full variable domain, in which reference TRBV9 and TRBJ1-1 provide the parts outside the CDR3, is DSGVTQTPKHLITATGQRVTLRCSPRSGDLSVYWYQQSLDQGLQFLIQYYNGEERAKGNILERFSAQQFPDLHSELNLSSLELGDSALYFCASSGPVGGLDTEAFFGQGTRLTVV.

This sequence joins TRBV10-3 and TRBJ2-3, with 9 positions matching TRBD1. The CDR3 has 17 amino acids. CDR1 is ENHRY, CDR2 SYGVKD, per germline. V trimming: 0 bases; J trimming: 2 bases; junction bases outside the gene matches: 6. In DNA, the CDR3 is TGTGCCATCAGTGAGTCGATCGGGACAGGGTTCACAGATACGCAGTATTTT. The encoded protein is CAISESIGTGFTDTQYF.